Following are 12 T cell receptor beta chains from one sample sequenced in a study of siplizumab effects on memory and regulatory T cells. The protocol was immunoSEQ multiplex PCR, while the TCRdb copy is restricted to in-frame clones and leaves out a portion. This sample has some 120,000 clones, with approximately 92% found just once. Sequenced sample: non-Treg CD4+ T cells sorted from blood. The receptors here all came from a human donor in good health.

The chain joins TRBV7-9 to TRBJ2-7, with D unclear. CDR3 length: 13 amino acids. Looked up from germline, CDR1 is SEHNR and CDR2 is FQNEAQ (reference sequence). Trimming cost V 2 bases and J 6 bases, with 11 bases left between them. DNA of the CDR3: TGTGCCAGCAGCTTATCCCCAGGAGCCGAGCAGTACTTC. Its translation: CASSLSPGAEQYF.

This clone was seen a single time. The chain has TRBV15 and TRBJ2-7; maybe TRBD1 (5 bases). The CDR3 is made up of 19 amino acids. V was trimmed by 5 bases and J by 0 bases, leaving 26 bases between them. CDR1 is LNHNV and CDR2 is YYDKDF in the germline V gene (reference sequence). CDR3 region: CATSATTSPRQTSSYEQYF. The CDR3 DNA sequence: TGTGCCACCAGCGCGACGACTTCCCCAAGACAGACCAGCTCCTACGAGCAGTACTTC.

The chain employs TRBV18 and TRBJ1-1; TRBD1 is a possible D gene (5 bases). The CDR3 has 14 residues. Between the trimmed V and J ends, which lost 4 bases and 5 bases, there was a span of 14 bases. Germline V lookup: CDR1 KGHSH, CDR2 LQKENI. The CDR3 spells CASSRDSGATEAFF. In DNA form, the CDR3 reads TGTGCCAGCTCACGAGACTCCGGGGCGACTGAAGCTTTCTTT.

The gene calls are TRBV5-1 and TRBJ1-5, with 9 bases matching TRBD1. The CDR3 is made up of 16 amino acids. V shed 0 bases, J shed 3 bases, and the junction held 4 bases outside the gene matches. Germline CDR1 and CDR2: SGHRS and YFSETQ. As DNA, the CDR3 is TGCGCCAGCAGCTTGGATGGGACAGGGTCCAATCAGCCCCAGCATTTT. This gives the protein CASSLDGTGSNQPQHF.

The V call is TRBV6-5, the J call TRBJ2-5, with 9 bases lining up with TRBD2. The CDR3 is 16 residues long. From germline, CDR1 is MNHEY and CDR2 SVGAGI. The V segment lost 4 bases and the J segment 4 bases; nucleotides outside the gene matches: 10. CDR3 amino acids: CASSSRLAGGRETQYF. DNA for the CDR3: TGTGCCAGCAGTTCCCGTTTGGCGGGGGGGCGAGAGACCCAGTACTTC.

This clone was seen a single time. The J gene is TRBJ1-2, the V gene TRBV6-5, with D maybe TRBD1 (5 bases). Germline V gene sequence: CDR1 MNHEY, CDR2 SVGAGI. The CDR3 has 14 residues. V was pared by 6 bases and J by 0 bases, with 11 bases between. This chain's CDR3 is CASRRQITNYGYTF. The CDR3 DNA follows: TGTGCCAGCAGACGACAGATTACTAACTATGGCTACACCTTC.

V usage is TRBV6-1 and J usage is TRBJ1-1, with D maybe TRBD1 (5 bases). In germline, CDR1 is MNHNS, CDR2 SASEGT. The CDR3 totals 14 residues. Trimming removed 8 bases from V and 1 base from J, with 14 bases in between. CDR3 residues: CASPGRVANTEAFF. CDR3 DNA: TGTGCCAGCCCTGGCAGGGTGGCGAACACTGAAGCTTTCTTT.

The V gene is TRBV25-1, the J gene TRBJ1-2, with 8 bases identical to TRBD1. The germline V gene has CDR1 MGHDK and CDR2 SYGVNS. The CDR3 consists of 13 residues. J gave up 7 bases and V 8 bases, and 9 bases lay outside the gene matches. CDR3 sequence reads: CASASGQGAGYTF. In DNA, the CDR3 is TGTGCCAGCGCCTCCGGACAGGGAGCTGGCTACACCTTC.

CDR3 protein: CASSFPGQGNEKLFF. CDR3 in DNA: TGTGCCAGCAGCTTTCCGGGACAGGGTAATGAAAAACTGTTTTTT. The chain has TRBV7-2 and TRBJ1-4; 9 positions match TRBD1. V trimming: 3 bases; J trimming: 4 bases; junction bases outside the gene matches: 3. The CDR3 sequence is 15 residues long. Per germline, CDR1 SGHTA and CDR2 FQGNSA. The whole variable domain, filled in from reference TRBV7-2 and TRBJ1-4, reads GAGVSQSPSNKVTEKGKDVELRCDPISGHTALYWYRQSLGQGLEFLIYFQGNSAPDKSGLPSDRFSAERTGGSVSTLTIQRTQQEDSAVYLCASSFPGQGNEKLFFGSGTQLSVL.

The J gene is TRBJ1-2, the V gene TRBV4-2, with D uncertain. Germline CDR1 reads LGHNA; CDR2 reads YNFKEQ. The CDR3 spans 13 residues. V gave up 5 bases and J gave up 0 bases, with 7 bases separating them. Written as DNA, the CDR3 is TGTGCCAGCAGCTTAACAGCTAACTATGGCTACACCTTC. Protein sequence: CASSLTANYGYTF.

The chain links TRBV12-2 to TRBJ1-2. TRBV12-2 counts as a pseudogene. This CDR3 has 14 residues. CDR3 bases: TGTGCAAGTCGCCACAGAGGGGGGGAAGGGAGCTACACCTTC. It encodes CASRHRGGEGSYTF.

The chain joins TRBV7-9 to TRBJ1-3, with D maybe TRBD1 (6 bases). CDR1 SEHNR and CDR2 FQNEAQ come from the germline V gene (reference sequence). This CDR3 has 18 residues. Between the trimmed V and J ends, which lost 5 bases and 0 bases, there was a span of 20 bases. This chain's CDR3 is CASSPHGGTPSSGNTIYF. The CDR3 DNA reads TGTGCCAGCAGCCCCCACGGGGGGACACCGAGCTCTGGAAACACCATATATTTT.